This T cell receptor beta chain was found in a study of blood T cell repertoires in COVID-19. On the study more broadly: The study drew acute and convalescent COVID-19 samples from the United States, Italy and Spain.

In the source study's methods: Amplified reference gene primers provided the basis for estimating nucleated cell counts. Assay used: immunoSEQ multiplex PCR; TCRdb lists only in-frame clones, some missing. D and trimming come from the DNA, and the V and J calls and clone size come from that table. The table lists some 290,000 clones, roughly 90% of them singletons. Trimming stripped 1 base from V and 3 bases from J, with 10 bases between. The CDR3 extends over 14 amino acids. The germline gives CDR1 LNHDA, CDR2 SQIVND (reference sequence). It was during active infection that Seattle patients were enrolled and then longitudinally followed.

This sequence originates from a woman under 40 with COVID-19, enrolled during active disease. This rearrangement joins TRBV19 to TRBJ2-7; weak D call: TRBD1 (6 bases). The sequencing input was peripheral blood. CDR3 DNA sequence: TGTGCCAGTAGTATAGGGACAGCAGGCTACGAGCAGTACTTC. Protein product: CASSIGTAGYEQYF.